This record concerns one T cell receptor (beta chain) sequence. This sample stems from a study of shared clonotypes between healthy human individuals. V was cut by 3 bases and J by 0 bases, with 17 bases left in between. The CDR3 is 17 amino acids. Germline V gives CDR1 SGHAT, CDR2 FQNNGV. Only in-frame clones appear in the TCRdb table, and some are missing; sequencing was by immunoSEQ multiplex PCR. The sample records about 330,000 clones, around 87% being singletons. The J gene is TRBJ1-1, the V gene TRBV11-2, with D possibly TRBD1 on 5 matching bases. Sequencing was carried out using memory CD8+ T cells sorted from blood. Subset here: CD45RO+ cells pooled with CCR7-negative TemRA cells. The sequence was obtained from a man between 18 and 29 years old in good health. CDR3 coding DNA: TGTGCCAGCAGCTTCCCCCGAGGGGCAGCGATGAACACTGAAGCTTTCTTT. It yields the protein CASSFPRGAAMNTEAFF.